Below are 18 T cell receptor beta chains sequenced from a single sample in a study of long-term antiretroviral therapy in people with HIV. The libraries were made with immunoSEQ v3.0 at survey level. Here immunoSEQ multiplex PCR was the method, and the copy in TCRdb shows in-frame clones only, minus some. The profile shows about 21,000 clones, approximately 86% of them singletons. The sequencing here drew on unsorted PBMCs, taken at the start of antiretroviral therapy. The receptor set was obtained from a man aged 45-65 years with HIV.

This chain joins TRBV7-9 and TRBJ1-4; 11 nucleotides agree with TRBD1. V was pared by 7 bases and J by 10 bases, with 5 bases of the junction left unmatched. The CDR3 is 13 residues long. Germline-derived CDR1 and CDR2 are SEHNR and FQNEAQ (reference sequence). In DNA, the CDR3 is TGTGCCAGCAACCTGGGGACAGGGGGAAAACTGTTTTTT. As protein: CASNLGTGGKLFF.

The CDR3, as DNA: TGTGCCAGCACCCTAAGAGGGACAAAGAACGGGGAGCTGTTTTTT. Amino acids: CASTLRGTKNGELFF. The genes are TRBV5-4 and TRBJ2-2; TRBD1 might be the D (6 bases). This CDR3 has 15 residues. Germline CDR1 and CDR2: SGHNT and YYREEE (reference sequence). V lost 6 bases and J 7 bases, leaving 19 bases between the germline ends.

This clone was counted a few times. V gene TRBV7-9 combines with J gene TRBJ2-2; D perhaps matches TRBD1 (6 bases). The V end lost 7 bases, the J end lost 7 bases, and 16 bases lay between the germline ends. The CDR3 loop spans 14 amino acids. Germline assignment: CDR1 SEHNR and CDR2 FQNEAQ (reference sequence). The CDR3 loop reads CASTPNRDIGELFF. The CDR3 DNA sequence: TGTGCCAGCACCCCGAACAGGGACATCGGGGAGCTGTTTTTT. The complete variable domain, with remaining parts taken from reference TRBV7-9 and TRBJ2-2, reads DTGVSQNPRHKITKRGQNVTFRCDPISEHNRLYWYRQTLGQGPEFLTYFQNEAQLEKSRLLSDRFSAERPKGSFSTLEIQRTEQGDSAMYLCASTPNRDIGELFFGEGSRLTVL.

The genes are TRBV19 and TRBJ2-1; 13 positions agree with TRBD2. The CDR3 sequence is 16 residues long. CDR1 and CDR2 (germline): LNHDA, SQIVND (reference sequence). Germline trimming cut 4 bases from V and 0 bases from J; bases unmatched to any gene: 0. DNA of the CDR3: TGTGCCAGTAGTAGACTAGCGGGAGGCTCCTACAATGAGCAGTTCTTC. Protein sequence: CASSRLAGGSYNEQFF.

The rearrangement joins TRBV28 to TRBJ1-1; D is uncertain. There are 15 residues in the CDR3. Germline V CDR1 and CDR2: MDHEN, SYDVKM. The V end lost 3 bases, the J end lost 0 bases, and 11 bases lay between the germline ends. DNA for the CDR3: TGTGCCAGCAGTTTCCAACAACTGTTGAACACTGAAGCTTTCTTT. Translated: CASSFQQLLNTEAFF.

The V gene is TRBV20-1, the J gene TRBJ2-7; no clear D. Germline CDR1 reads DFQATT; CDR2 reads SNEGSKA (reference sequence). With 6 bases removed from V and 3 bases from J, the gap between germline ends came to 9 bases. The length of the CDR3 is 11 residues. The CDR3: CSALGNYEQYF. DNA for the CDR3: TGCAGTGCCCTTGGGAACTACGAGCAGTACTTC.

This clone appeared a single time. The CDR3 spells CASTLSSYSGYTF. The CDR3 coding sequence is TGTGCCAGCACCCTAAGTAGCTATTCTGGCTACACCTTC. V and J are TRBV28 and TRBJ1-2, with D uncertain. CDR1 is MDHEN, CDR2 SYDVKM, per germline. Trimming took off 7 bases at V and 7 bases at J, with 16 bases between the two ends. The CDR3 has 13 amino acids.

The gene calls are TRBV11-3 and TRBJ2-3, with 7 bases lining up with TRBD2. Per the germline V gene, CDR1 is SGHNT and CDR2 is YENEEA. The CDR3 is 15 amino acids. J gave up 2 bases and V 8 bases, and 10 bases lay outside the gene matches. The CDR3 nucleotides read TGTGCCAGCCTACCCCGGGGAGGGTTCACAGATACGCAGTATTTT. The encoded protein is CASLPRGGFTDTQYF.

Relative to its sample, this clone is hyperexpanded. V gene TRBV10-3 combines with J gene TRBJ1-2; the match to TRBD1 covers 7 bases. Germline V gene sequence: CDR1 ENHRY, CDR2 SYGVKD. Trimming took 4 bases from V and 0 from J; bases not matched to a gene: 2. The CDR3 loop spans 14 amino acids. CDR3 DNA: TGTGCCATCAGTGGACAGGGCTCTAACTATGGCTACACCTTC. It encodes CAISGQGSNYGYTF.

V gene TRBV9 combines with J gene TRBJ2-6; D is ambiguous. Germline CDR1 SGDLS, CDR2 YYNGEE. Trimming removed 7 bases at V and 5 bases at J, with 22 bases between. The CDR3 is 17 amino acids. The CDR3 protein is CASSKPYKQSRANVLTF. CDR3 DNA: TGTGCCAGCTCGAAACCGTACAAACAAAGTCGGGCCAACGTCCTGACTTTC.

The gene calls are TRBV9 and TRBJ1-3; no firm D call. V was pared by 10 bases and J by 0 bases, with 14 bases between. The CDR3 consists of 14 residues. CDR1 is SGDLS, CDR2 YYNGEE, per germline. The CDR3 here is CAGRKVYSGNTIYF. CDR3 bases: TGTGCCGGCCGGAAAGTCTACTCTGGAAACACCATATATTTT.

This chain connects TRBV29-1 to TRBJ1-2, with D perhaps matching TRBD1 (5 bases). The CDR3 is made up of 11 amino acids. V was clipped by 5 bases and J by 6 bases, with 10 bases between them. Looked up from germline, CDR1 is SQVTM and CDR2 is ANQGSEA. Written as DNA, the CDR3 is TGCAGCGTTCCCGAGACAGATGGCTACACCTTC. Translated, it gives CSVPETDGYTF. The entire variable domain, with the rest obtained from reference TRBV29-1 and TRBJ1-2, is as follows: SAVISQKPSRDICQRGTSLTIQCQVDSQVTMMFWYRQQPGQSLTLIATANQGSEATYESGFVIDKFPISRPNLTFSTLTVSNMSPEDSSIYLCSVPETDGYTFGSGTRLTVV.

The table lists this clone with a count of one. The genes are TRBV4-3 and TRBJ2-7; D is undetermined. Trimming removed 0 bases from V and 5 bases from J, with 11 bases in between. CDR1 is LGHNA and CDR2 is YSLEER in the germline V gene. There are 14 residues in the CDR3. DNA of the CDR3: TGCGCCAGCAGCCAAGATATGGCCGACAACGAGCAGTACTTC. Protein: CASSQDMADNEQYF.

The chain combines TRBV5-1 with TRBJ1-2; 7 bases line up with TRBD1. J gave up 7 bases and V 2 bases, and 5 bases lay outside the gene matches. CDR3 length: 13 residues. Germline V gives CDR1 SGHRS, CDR2 YFSETQ. CDR3 loop: CASSLTGEFGYTF. The CDR3 DNA reads TGCGCCAGCAGCTTAACAGGGGAATTTGGCTACACCTTC.

This chain connects TRBV5-8 to TRBJ1-2, with a possible D match to TRBD1 (5 bases). Trimming stripped 4 bases from V and 3 bases from J, with 19 bases between. The germline V gene encodes CDR1 SGHTS and CDR2 YDEGEE. CDR3 length: 16 residues. CDR3 amino acids: CASSTSWGGVYYGYTF. The DNA of the CDR3 is TGTGCCAGCAGCACAAGCTGGGGGGGGGTGTACTATGGCTACACCTTC.

The chain links TRBV5-1 to TRBJ2-1, with 12 bases fitting TRBD2. This CDR3 region has 19 residues. Germline CDR1 is SGHRS and CDR2 is YFSETQ. V lost 0 bases and J lost 6; bases outside the gene matches: 13. The CDR3 DNA is TGCGCCAGCAGCTTGGGGGAGGTTCTAGCGGGAGGGCCCGGCAATGAGCAGTTCTTC. It is translated as CASSLGEVLAGGPGNEQFF.

The chain recombines TRBV7-2 with TRBJ2-3, with D tentatively TRBD2 (6 bases). CDR1 is SGHTA, CDR2 FQGNSA, per germline. The CDR3 contains 14 residues. The V end lost 0 bases, the J end lost 3 bases, and 7 bases lay between the germline ends. The CDR3 DNA follows: TGTGCCAGCAGCTTAGCGGGAGGAACAGATACGCAGTATTTT. Its translation is CASSLAGGTDTQYF.

V usage is TRBV15 and J usage is TRBJ2-7, with a possible D match to TRBD2 (6 bases). V lost 3 bases and J 0 bases, leaving 15 bases between the germline ends. This CDR3 has 16 amino acids. CDR1 LNHNV and CDR2 YYDKDF come from the germline V gene (reference sequence). The CDR3 coding sequence is TGTGCCACCAGCAGTCCCGGGACTCCTCGCTCCTACGAGCAGTACTTC. Encoded protein: CATSSPGTPRSYEQYF.